One sample yielded the 31 T cell receptor beta chains listed below, sequenced in a study of T-cell memory formation after mild COVID-19. TCRdb re-called the 5' RACE reads through MiXCR, storing one row per CDR3 protein. The sample contains about 400,000 distinct CDR3 sequences, approximately 15% of which appear only once. What was sequenced was PBMCs or a T cell subset sorted from them (not recorded which). These receptors were collected from a man between 18 and 35 years old who had mild COVID-19 (a few samples of this study predate the infection). Cell type and time point are not known.

The chain recombines TRBV4-2 with TRBJ2-3; 9 bases fit TRBD2. J lost 6 bases, V lost 4 bases, and 5 bases had no gene match. The CDR3 contains 14 residues. Germline CDR1 and CDR2: LGHNA and YNFKEQ. The CDR3 reads CASSRGLARDTQYF. For the CDR3, the DNA is TGTGCCAGCAGCCGAGGACTAGCGCGGGATACGCAGTATTTT.

This clonotype was seen only a few times. The V and J genes are TRBV7-2 and TRBJ2-1, with D hard to call. V was clipped by 5 bases and J by 1 base, with 24 bases between them. This CDR3 is 19 amino acids long. The germline V gene encodes CDR1 SGHTA and CDR2 FQGNSA. The CDR3 region is CASSRGILGRALSYNEQFF. DNA of the CDR3: TGTGCCAGCAGCCGAGGAATCCTTGGACGAGCGCTATCCTACAATGAGCAGTTCTTC.

The chain employs TRBV4-2 and TRBJ2-5; 10 nucleotides match TRBD2. Per germline, CDR1 LGHNA and CDR2 YNFKEQ. Trimming took 0 bases from V and 1 from J; bases not matched to a gene: 2. This CDR3 comprises 16 residues. Here the CDR3 DNA reads TGTGCCAGCAGCCAAGATAGGACTAGCGGCCAAGAGACCCAGTACTTC. Its translation is CASSQDRTSGQETQYF.

CDR3 protein: CASRLGRDTEAFF. For the CDR3, the DNA is TGTGCCAGCAGACTGGGGAGGGACACTGAAGCTTTCTTT. V gene TRBV7-9 combines with J gene TRBJ1-1; D ambiguous. This CDR3 is built from 13 residues. Germline V CDR1 and CDR2: SEHNR, FQNEAQ (reference sequence). V was clipped by 6 bases and J by 3 bases, with 11 bases between them. Full variable domain (rest looked up from reference TRBV7-9 and TRBJ1-1): DTGVSQNPRHKITKRGQNVTFRCDPISEHNRLYWYRQTLGQGPEFLTYFQNEAQLEKSRLLSDRFSAERPKGSFSTLEIQRTEQGDSAMYLCASRLGRDTEAFFGQGTRLTVV.

This clonotype was seen a few times. V and J are TRBV11-2 and TRBJ2-2; 8 bases line up with TRBD1. The V and J ends lost 4 bases and 5 bases, in that order; junction bases with no gene match: 6. The CDR3 consists of 15 residues. From germline, CDR1 is SGHAT and CDR2 FQNNGV. CDR3 protein: CASSSGQGWTGELFF. CDR3 sequence (DNA): TGTGCCAGCAGCTCCGGACAGGGATGGACCGGGGAGCTGTTTTTT.

The chain has TRBV18 and TRBJ1-5; no reliable D call. The CDR3 covers 15 residues. CDR1 and CDR2 from the germline V gene are KGHSH and LQKENI. The V and J ends lost 3 bases and 1 base respectively, with 10 bases between them. Here the CDR3 DNA reads TGTGCCAGCTCACCCAGCCATTCCAGCAATCAGCCCCAGCATTTT. Protein product: CASSPSHSSNQPQHF.

This chain connects TRBV6-5 to TRBJ2-7; D uncertain. Germline values: CDR1 MNHEY, CDR2 SVGAGI. The CDR3 covers 15 residues. The V gene lost 2 bases and the J gene lost 3 bases, with 14 bases spanning the gap. The CDR3 protein is CASSYAHRFLYEQYF. DNA for the CDR3: TGTGCCAGCAGTTACGCACACCGTTTCCTCTACGAGCAGTACTTC.

The genes are TRBV6-5 and TRBJ1-1; D not certain. In germline, CDR1 is MNHEY, CDR2 SVGAGI. Deletions cut 6 bases from V and 4 bases from J, with 12 bases between. The CDR3 is 13 residues long. The CDR3 is CASRFPGSTEAFF. In nucleotides, the CDR3 is TGTGCCAGCAGGTTCCCGGGGAGCACTGAAGCTTTCTTT.

This clonotype was seen more than once but under ten times. The chain employs TRBV5-1 and TRBJ2-5; 7 bases are a match to TRBD2. Germline CDR1 is SGHRS and CDR2 is YFSETQ. V shed 4 bases and J 5 bases; nucleotides not matched to a gene: 5. This CDR3 comprises 13 residues. The DNA of the CDR3 is TGCGCCAGCAGCCGGGGGGAACCCGAGACCCAGTACTTC. Its protein is CASSRGEPETQYF.

This clonotype occurred many times. The chain uses TRBV7-6 and TRBJ2-7; TRBD1 is a possible D gene (5 bases). The CDR3 consists of 13 residues. The V end lost 5 bases, the J end lost 3 bases, and 11 bases lay between the germline ends. The germline CDR1 and CDR2 sequences are SGHVS and FNYEAQ. The CDR3 protein is CASSPADSYEQYF. CDR3 DNA: TGTGCCAGCAGCCCAGCCGACAGCTACGAGCAGTACTTC.

This clonotype was observed at least ten times. V and J are TRBV4-3 and TRBJ2-7; 8 positions agree with TRBD1. The CDR3 length is 13 residues. CDR1 LGHNA and CDR2 YSLEER come from the germline V gene. V lost 4 bases and J lost 4; bases outside the gene matches: 3. The CDR3: CASSLRQGYEQYF. The CDR3 DNA reads as TGCGCCAGCAGCCTTCGACAGGGGTACGAGCAGTACTTC.

The chain carries TRBV11-2 and TRBJ2-7; TRBD1 agrees at 9 bases. The ends lost 2 bases at V and 6 bases at J; junction bases unmatched: 8. Germline V gene data show CDR1 as SGHAT and CDR2 as FQNNGV. The CDR3 spans 15 residues. The CDR3 nucleotides are TGTGCCAGCAGCTTATATGGACAGGGGTTTGGCGAGCAGTACTTC. Translation: CASSLYGQGFGEQYF.

This clonotype has just a few counts. CDR3 nucleotides: TGCAGTGCTAACCCAGGGGATAGCAATCAGCCCCAGCATTTT. This sequence encodes CSANPGDSNQPQHF. The chain links TRBV20-1 to TRBJ1-5; weak D call: TRBD1 (6 bases). CDR3 length equals 14 residues. The V end was cut by 4 bases, the J end by 0 bases, with 10 bases between. From germline, CDR1 is DFQATT and CDR2 SNEGSKA (reference sequence).

The rearrangement uses TRBV6-6 and TRBJ1-6; TRBD1 aligns across 9 bases. Germline V gene lookup returns CDR1 MNHNY and CDR2 SVGAGI (reference sequence). V shed 0 bases, J shed 8 bases, and the junction held 8 bases outside the gene matches. The CDR3 totals 17 residues. The CDR3 spells CASSYSNPDRGHSPLHF. CDR3 bases: TGTGCCAGCAGTTACTCGAACCCGGACAGGGGCCATTCACCCCTCCACTTT.

The chain combines TRBV9 with TRBJ2-5; D is possibly TRBD2 (6 bases). V was clipped by 0 bases and J by 5 bases, with 11 bases between them. There are 14 residues in the CDR3. Per germline, CDR1 SGDLS and CDR2 YYNGEE. This CDR3 is CASSVDQGGETQYF. CDR3 coding DNA: TGTGCCAGCAGCGTAGATCAAGGAGGGGAGACCCAGTACTTC.

There are a few counts of this clonotype. A much larger clone sits a single nucleotide away, making a read error possible. V is TRBV7-9 and J is TRBJ2-1, with 9 bases fitting TRBD2. V was clipped by 2 bases and J by 5 bases; unmatched bases: 4. Germline values: CDR1 SEHNR, CDR2 FQNEAQ (reference sequence). The CDR3 is 15 residues long. The CDR3 loop reads CASSLMAGGHNEQFF. CDR3 coding DNA: TGTGCCAGCAGCTTAATGGCGGGGGGGCACAATGAGCAGTTCTTC.

The genes are TRBV7-2 and TRBJ2-3, with D unclear. V was pared by 3 bases and J by 0 bases, with 7 bases between. There are 14 residues in the CDR3. Germline CDR1 reads SGHTA; CDR2 reads FQGNSA. The CDR3 DNA reads as TGTGCCAGCAGCTTCATTGTCAGCACAGATACGCAGTATTTT. This encodes CASSFIVSTDTQYF. Using reference TRBV7-2 and TRBJ2-3 for the parts outside the CDR3, the full variable domain is GAGVSQSPSNKVTEKGKDVELRCDPISGHTALYWYRQSLGQGLEFLIYFQGNSAPDKSGLPSDRFSAERTGGSVSTLTIQRTQQEDSAVYLCASSFIVSTDTQYFGPGTRLTVL.

V is TRBV5-1 and J is TRBJ2-6; 7 bases fit TRBD1. The CDR3 is 17 residues long. Per germline, CDR1 SGHRS and CDR2 YFSETQ. V gave up 4 bases and J gave up 0 bases; unmatched junction bases: 7. The CDR3 loop is CASSRDSSSSGANVLTF. CDR3 nucleotide sequence: TGCGCCAGCAGCCGGGACAGCTCAAGCTCTGGGGCCAACGTCCTGACTTTC.

The CDR3 region is CASSQETGGGQPQHF. The CDR3 DNA is TGCGCCAGCAGCCAAGAGACAGGGGGTGGTCAGCCCCAGCATTTT. This chain uses TRBV4-3 with TRBJ1-5, with TRBD1 matching 9 bases. With V trimmed by 0 bases and J by 6 bases, 3 bases remained unmatched. The CDR3 has 15 amino acids. Looked up from germline, CDR1 is LGHNA and CDR2 is YSLEER.

The CDR3 DNA reads as TGCAGCGTCGCGAAAGGCGTGACAGGGGAGTACGAGCAGTACTTC. This sequence encodes CSVAKGVTGEYEQYF. The chain is built from TRBV29-1 and TRBJ2-7; 8 nucleotides match TRBD1. J gave up 4 bases and V 6 bases, and 14 bases lay outside the gene matches. The CDR3 has 15 amino acids. Germline V gene data show CDR1 as SQVTM and CDR2 as ANQGSEA.

The J gene is TRBJ1-5, the V gene TRBV20-1; D possibly corresponds to TRBD1 (5 bases). Germline values: CDR1 DFQATT, CDR2 SNEGSKA (reference sequence). Trimming stripped 5 bases from V and 6 bases from J, with 14 bases between. The CDR3 covers 13 residues. The CDR3: CSAHRDSSQPQHF. The CDR3 DNA reads TGCAGTGCTCATAGAGACAGTTCTCAGCCCCAGCATTTT.

V and J are TRBV6-1 and TRBJ1-2; D remains ambiguous. V dropped 3 bases and J dropped 5 bases, with 7 bases sitting between them. Germline V gives CDR1 MNHNS, CDR2 SASEGT. The CDR3 runs to 12 residues. DNA for the CDR3: TGTGCCAGCAGTGACCTCGGTTATGGCTACACCTTC. It yields the protein CASSDLGYGYTF.

The V call is TRBV5-1, the J call TRBJ1-2; D might be TRBD1 (5 bases). The V gene's germline CDR1 is SGHRS and CDR2 YFSETQ. The CDR3 is made up of 16 amino acids. The germline V and J ends were trimmed by 1 base and 5 bases, with 18 bases remaining between them. CDR3 DNA: TGCGCCAGCAGCTTGTTTGCCGGGGGGATAGGGTATGGCTACACCTTC. Translation: CASSLFAGGIGYGYTF.

In its sample, this clonotype was seen many times. Here the CDR3 DNA reads TGCGCCAGCAGCCAAGTCTTTAGAAGGGGCTACAATGAGCAGTTCTTC. This translates into CASSQVFRRGYNEQFF. This sequence joins TRBV4-1 and TRBJ2-1, with TRBD1 as a possible D gene (5 bases). Germline CDR1 and CDR2: MGHRA and YSYEKL. The V end was cut by 1 base, the J end by 3 bases, with 13 bases between. The length of the CDR3 is 16 residues.

The CDR3 loop is CSVAKGGTGELFF. The DNA of the CDR3 is TGCAGCGTCGCGAAAGGGGGCACCGGGGAGCTGTTTTTT. This chain links TRBV29-1 with TRBJ2-2, with D perhaps matching TRBD1 (6 bases). This CDR3 is built from 13 residues. From germline, CDR1 is SQVTM and CDR2 ANQGSEA. Between the trimmed V and J ends, which lost 6 bases and 4 bases, there was a span of 12 bases.

This sequence joins TRBV7-9 and TRBJ2-7, with D hard to call. This CDR3 is 14 amino acids long. Per germline, CDR1 SEHNR and CDR2 FQNEAQ (reference sequence). The V gene lost 4 bases and the J gene lost 3 bases, with 13 bases spanning the gap. The CDR3 is CASSSHPDFYEQYV. The CDR3 bases are TGTGCCAGCAGCTCTCACCCGGATTTCTACGAGCAGTACGTC.

This chain uses TRBV5-6 with TRBJ1-1, with D possibly TRBD1 on 5 matching bases. This CDR3 is built from 11 residues. V was trimmed by 7 bases and J by 4 bases, leaving 8 bases between them. Germline V gene data show CDR1 as SGHDT and CDR2 as YYEEEE. CDR3 amino acids: CASGQGTEAFF. CDR3 DNA: TGTGCCAGCGGGCAGGGCACTGAAGCTTTCTTT.

This clonotype was picked up a small number of times. The V call is TRBV10-3, the J call TRBJ2-1, with D perhaps matching TRBD1 or TRBD2 (5 bases each). Trimming cost V 2 bases and J 4 bases, with 15 bases left between them. CDR1 and CDR2 (germline): ENHRY, SYGVKD. The CDR3 totals 16 residues. DNA of the CDR3: TGTGCCATCAGTGAGAAAGGGACGCCTTCTTACAATGAGCAGTTCTTC. It is translated as CAISEKGTPSYNEQFF.

The gene calls are TRBV10-3 and TRBJ2-5; TRBD2 aligns across 12 bases. With V trimmed by 4 bases and J by 2 bases, 20 bases remained unmatched. The CDR3 sequence is 21 residues long. Per germline, CDR1 ENHRY and CDR2 SYGVKD. In nucleotides, the CDR3 is TGTGCCATCAGTGTCGGGACAGGAGCGCGACTAGCGGGGGCCGGACAAGAGACCCAGTACTTC. This sequence encodes CAISVGTGARLAGAGQETQYF.

The chain carries TRBV7-7 and TRBJ2-1, with D perhaps TRBD2 (5 bases). The germline CDR1 and CDR2 sequences are SSHAT and FNYEAQ (reference sequence). This CDR3 region has 14 residues. V was shortened by 5 bases and J by 6 bases, with 14 bases between the two germline ends. Here the CDR3 DNA reads TGTGCCAGCAGCGCCTCGGGGATGCTCAATGAGCAGTTCTTC. Translating it yields CASSASGMLNEQFF.

The chain employs TRBV7-2 and TRBJ2-3, with a weak D call TRBD2 (6 bases). Germline V gives CDR1 SGHTA, CDR2 FQGNSA. CDR3 length: 17 amino acids. Trimming left V 1 base short and J 0 bases short, with 14 bases between. This chain's CDR3 is CASSLGPAGSSTDTQYF. In DNA, the CDR3 is TGTGCCAGCAGCTTAGGGCCCGCGGGGTCTAGCACAGATACGCAGTATTTT.